These 14 T cell receptor beta chains came from one sample sequenced in a study of CD8 T cells in ankylosing spondylitis. TCRdb processed the 5' RACE reads anew with MiXCR; each CDR3 protein has one entry. Of some 290,000 distinct CDR3 sequences listed, around 20% are singletons. Sequenced: blood, either unsorted or a sorted T cell fraction (not recorded which). These receptors were collected from a male donor with ankylosing spondylitis or in good health (not recorded which).

This chain uses TRBV6-5 with TRBJ1-1, with D possibly TRBD1 on 5 matching bases. V was cut by 6 bases and J by 4 bases, with 15 bases left in between. Germline loops: CDR1 MNHEY, CDR2 SVGAGI. The CDR3 loop spans 14 amino acids. CDR3: CASRPMGTGTEAFF. The CDR3 DNA reads TGTGCCAGCAGACCGATGGGGACTGGCACTGAAGCTTTCTTT.

The chain recombines TRBV12-3 or TRBV12-4 with TRBJ1-4; D call uncertain. The CDR3 spans 13 residues. The V end lost 5 bases, the J end lost 6 bases, and 10 bases lay between the germline ends. The CDR3 coding sequence is TGTGCCAGCAGTAGCCGGAGGGATGAAAAACTGTTTTTT. Amino acids: CASSSRRDEKLFF.

The genes are TRBV7-2 and TRBJ2-3; possible D gene TRBD2, 6 bases. The V end was cut by 2 bases, the J end by 4 bases, with 16 bases between. CDR3 length: 16 amino acids. The V gene's germline CDR1 is SGHTA and CDR2 FQGNSA. CDR3 coding DNA: TGTGCCAGCAGCTTAAAGACGCGGGGCAGGTCAGATACGCAGTATTTT. It yields the protein CASSLKTRGRSDTQYF.

This chain uses TRBV6-1 with TRBJ1-1; maybe TRBD1 (5 bases). The germline CDR1 and CDR2 sequences are MNHNS and SASEGT. The CDR3 has 13 residues. Trimming removed 6 bases from V and 5 bases from J, with 13 bases in between. In DNA form, the CDR3 reads TGTGCCAGCAGGAATACGGGGGTAACTGAAGCTTTCTTT. Its translation: CASRNTGVTEAFF.

The V call is TRBV28, the J call TRBJ2-7; tentative D call: TRBD1 (5 bases). Trimming cost V 5 bases and J 12 bases, with 14 bases left between them. Germline lookup yields CDR1 MDHEN and CDR2 SYDVKM. The CDR3 sequence is 11 residues long. The CDR3 here is CASSHRSSMYV. As DNA, the CDR3 is TGTGCCAGCAGTCACAGGTCCTCCATGTACGTC.

V usage is TRBV12-3 or TRBV12-4 and J usage is TRBJ1-3, with TRBD1 matching over 9 bases. CDR3 length equals 17 residues. The V gene end was trimmed by 5 bases and the J gene end by 0 bases; junction bases not matched to a gene: 8. CDR3 sequence reads: CASSAGQGRYSGNTIYF. The CDR3 coding sequence is TGTGCCAGCAGTGCCGGACAGGGGAGGTACTCTGGAAACACCATATATTTT.

This clonotype has ten or more counts. V and J are TRBV29-1 and TRBJ1-1; TRBD1 might be the D (6 bases). Trimming left V 3 bases short and J 4 bases short, with 6 bases between. The V gene's germline CDR1 is SQVTM and CDR2 ANQGSEA. CDR3 length: 11 residues. DNA of the CDR3: TGCAGCGTTGACAGGGGCACTGAAGCTTTCTTT. Translating gives CSVDRGTEAFF.

This rearrangement joins TRBV6-1 to TRBJ2-6, with TRBD1 identical over 8 bases. Germline V gene lookup returns CDR1 MNHNS and CDR2 SASEGT. V dropped 1 base and J dropped 3; count of bases not matched to a gene: 5. The CDR3 is 17 amino acids. CDR3 nucleotide sequence: TGTGCCAGCAGTGAAGTCGAGACAGGGGTTGGGGCCAACGTCCTGACTTTC. Protein sequence: CASSEVETGVGANVLTF.

This chain joins TRBV12-3 or TRBV12-4 and TRBJ2-1, with TRBD2 as a possible D gene (6 bases). This CDR3 is built from 14 residues. V was trimmed by 3 bases and J by 8 bases, leaving 14 bases between them. In DNA form, the CDR3 reads TGTGCCAGCAGTTTGGAAGGCGGGAACTATGAGCAGTTCTTC. Amino acid sequence: CASSLEGGNYEQFF.

In its sample, this clonotype was seen many times. DNA of the CDR3: TGCAGCGTTGAAGGGACGGCAAACTATGGCTACACCTTC. The encoded protein is CSVEGTANYGYTF. The chain uses TRBV29-1 and TRBJ1-2; D remains ambiguous. Germline V gene lookup returns CDR1 SQVTM and CDR2 ANQGSEA. The V end lost 1 base, the J end lost 2 bases, and 8 bases lay between the germline ends. The CDR3 has 13 residues.

This clonotype was seen many times. The chain recombines TRBV3-1 with TRBJ2-5; possible D gene TRBD2, 5 bases. The V end was cut by 6 bases, the J end by 0 bases, with 5 bases between. This CDR3 region has 12 residues. Germline V gives CDR1 LGHDT, CDR2 YNNKEL (reference sequence). CDR3 protein: CASRRDQETQYF. The CDR3 DNA reads as TGTGCCAGCAGGCGGGACCAAGAGACCCAGTACTTC.

This clonotype was detected a few times. The junction and the germline gene differ at one end; a read error may be behind it. The chain joins TRBV20-1 to TRBJ2-3; no definite D call. The CDR3 is 10 amino acids. CDR1 is DFQATT, CDR2 SNEGSKA, per germline (reference sequence). CDR3 region: CSARGRTTSF. The CDR3 DNA follows: TGCAGTGCTAGAGGCCGAACCACGAGCTTT.

In its sample, this clonotype was seen a few times. V and J are TRBV5-1 and TRBJ1-4; D unclear. Between the trimmed V and J ends, which lost 2 bases and 4 bases, there was a span of 3 bases. Germline loops: CDR1 SGHRS, CDR2 YFSETQ. This CDR3 has 12 amino acids. CDR3 sequence: CASSFSNEKLFF. For the CDR3, the DNA is TGCGCCAGCAGCTTTAGTAATGAAAAACTGTTTTTT. The full variable domain, completed using reference TRBV5-1 and TRBJ1-4, is KAGVTQTPRYLIKTRGQQVTLSCSPISGHRSVSWYQQTPGQGLQFLFEYFSETQRNKGNFPGRFSGRQFSNSRSEMNVSTLELGDSALYLCASSFSNEKLFFGSGTQLSVL.

This rearrangement joins TRBV12-3 or TRBV12-4 to TRBJ2-5, with TRBD1 as a possible D gene (5 bases). CDR3 size: 14 residues. Trimming took off 6 bases at V and 2 bases at J, with 13 bases between the two ends. The CDR3 loop reads CASRGSGKQETQYF. CDR3 coding DNA: TGTGCCAGCAGGGGTTCAGGGAAACAAGAGACCCAGTACTTC.